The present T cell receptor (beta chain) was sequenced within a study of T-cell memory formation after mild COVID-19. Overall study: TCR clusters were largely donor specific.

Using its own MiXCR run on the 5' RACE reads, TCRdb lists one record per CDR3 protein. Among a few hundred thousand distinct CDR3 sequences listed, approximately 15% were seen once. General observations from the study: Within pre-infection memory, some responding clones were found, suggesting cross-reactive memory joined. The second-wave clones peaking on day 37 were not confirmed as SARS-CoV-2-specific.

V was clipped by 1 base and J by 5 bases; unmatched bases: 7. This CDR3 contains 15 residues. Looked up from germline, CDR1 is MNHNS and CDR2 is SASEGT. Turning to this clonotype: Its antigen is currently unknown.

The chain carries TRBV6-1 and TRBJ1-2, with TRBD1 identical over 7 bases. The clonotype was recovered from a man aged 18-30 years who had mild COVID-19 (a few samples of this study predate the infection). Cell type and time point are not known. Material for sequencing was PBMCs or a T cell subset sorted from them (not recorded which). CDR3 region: CASSEETGFGYGYTF. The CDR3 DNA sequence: TGTGCCAGCAGTGAAGAGACAGGGTTCGGGTATGGCTACACCTTC.